A selection of T cell receptor beta chains follows, all from one sample in a study of metastatic and nonmetastatic thyroid tumors. TCRdb re-called the PCR reads through MiXCR. This table holds 25,000 to 30,000 clones, over 20% found once. The sample consisted of blood. The receptor source for this set is a female donor with papillary thyroid cancer or a benign thyroid nodule (not recorded which). Some clones in this sample may be carry-over from other donors' samples. Each CDR3 is given with its conserved first and last residue. The order of the fields is clone size, D gene, V gene, J gene, CDR3 protein, CDR3 DNA. A D gene is named only where the DNA matches it firmly. Expanded clones are given a class, and other clones once, few, many or no size at all.

clone_size: .
d_call: .
v_call: TRBV7-3
j_call: TRBJ2-5
cdr3_aa: CASSRGTVEGETQYF
cdr3_nt: TGTGCCAGCAGCCGCGGGACCGTAGAAGGGGAGACCCAGTACTTC

clone_size: .
d_call: .
v_call: TRBV27
j_call: TRBJ2-1
cdr3_aa: CASSDLSSEQLF
cdr3_nt: TGTGCCAGCTCCGACCTAAGTAGTGAGCAGCTCTTC

clone_size: many
d_call: .
v_call: TRBV7-2
j_call: TRBJ2-3
cdr3_aa: CASSFSASGTDTQYF
cdr3_nt: TGTGCCAGCAGCTTTTCGGCTAGCGGCACAGATACGCAGTATTTT

clone_size: many
d_call: .
v_call: TRBV20-1
j_call: TRBJ2-5
cdr3_aa: CSASRQGGLETQYF
cdr3_nt: TGCAGTGCTAGTCGGCAGGGAGGCTTGGAGACCCAGTACTTC

clone_size: .
d_call: TRBD2
v_call: TRBV20-1
j_call: TRBJ2-7
cdr3_aa: CSARSLAGGSDEQYF
cdr3_nt: TGCAGTGCTAGAAGCCTAGCGGGAGGGAGCGACGAGCAGTACTTC

clone_size: .
d_call: .
v_call: TRBV6-2/TRBV6-3
j_call: TRBJ2-3
cdr3_aa: CASSEPRGRGSDTQYF
cdr3_nt: TGTGCCAGCAGTGAACCTAGGGGGAGGGGCTCAGATACGCAGTATTTT

clone_size: many
d_call: .
v_call: TRBV29-1
j_call: TRBJ2-7
cdr3_aa: CGVQAGAYEQYF
cdr3_nt: TGCGGCGTTCAGGCAGGTGCCTACGAGCAGTACTTC

clone_size: .
d_call: .
v_call: TRBV7-2
j_call: TRBJ1-3
cdr3_aa: CASSLLVSVNTIYF
cdr3_nt: TGTGCCAGCAGCTTATTGGTCTCTGTAAACACCATATATTTT

clone_size: .
d_call: .
v_call: TRBV11-2
j_call: TRBJ2-1
cdr3_aa: CASSLEWLARTYNEQFF
cdr3_nt: TGTGCCAGCAGCTTAGAATGGCTAGCACGAACGTACAATGAGCAGTTCTTC

clone_size: many
d_call: TRBD2
v_call: TRBV20-1
j_call: TRBJ2-2
cdr3_aa: CSARASFKSSGSFTGELFF
cdr3_nt: TGCAGTGCTAGAGCCTCTTTTAAGTCTAGCGGGAGTTTTACCGGGGAGCTGTTTTTT

clone_size: many
d_call: TRBD1
v_call: TRBV24-1
j_call: TRBJ2-7
cdr3_aa: CATSDLQRDRGGRFHYEQYF
cdr3_nt: TGTGCCACCAGTGATTTGCAGCGGGACAGGGGGGGCAGGTTTCACTACGAGCAGTACTTC

clone_size: many
d_call: TRBD1
v_call: TRBV4-3
j_call: TRBJ2-1
cdr3_aa: CASSQLNRGDEQFF
cdr3_nt: TGCGCCAGCAGCCAACTAAACAGGGGCGATGAGCAGTTCTTC

clone_size: many
d_call: TRBD1
v_call: TRBV2
j_call: TRBJ2-3
cdr3_aa: CASGQGEEVTDTQYF
cdr3_nt: TGTGCCAGCGGACAGGGGGAAGAGGTTACAGATACGCAGTATTTT

clone_size: many
d_call: .
v_call: TRBV20-1
j_call: TRBJ2-5
cdr3_aa: CSARDNPGRPQETQYF
cdr3_nt: TGCAGTGCTAGAGATAATCCTGGACGGCCCCAAGAGACCCAGTACTTC

clone_size: few
d_call: TRBD1
v_call: TRBV6-1
j_call: TRBJ1-5
cdr3_aa: CASSEMGTDNQPQHF
cdr3_nt: TGTGCCAGCAGTGAAATGGGGACAGACAATCAGCCCCAGCATTTT

clone_size: .
d_call: .
v_call: TRBV4-1
j_call: TRBJ1-5
cdr3_aa: CASSQLVTVNQPQHF
cdr3_nt: TGCGCCAGCAGCCAATTAGTTACAGTCAATCAGCCCCAGCATTTT

clone_size: few
d_call: .
v_call: TRBV11-2
j_call: TRBJ2-7
cdr3_aa: CASSHPPILHGRWSYEQYF
cdr3_nt: TGTGCCAGCAGCCACCCACCGATACTCCATGGGAGATGGTCCTACGAGCAGTACTTC

clone_size: .
d_call: .
v_call: TRBV20-1
j_call: TRBJ1-1
cdr3_aa: CSARSPGAHTEAFF
cdr3_nt: TGCAGTGCTAGGTCCCCAGGGGCCCACACTGAAGCTTTCTTT

clone_size: .
d_call: .
v_call: TRBV19
j_call: TRBJ2-3
cdr3_aa: CASSPRKGYYTDTQYF
cdr3_nt: TGTGCCAGTAGTCCGCGAAAAGGGTATTACACAGATACGCAGTATTTT

clone_size: many
d_call: TRBD2
v_call: TRBV27
j_call: TRBJ2-2
cdr3_aa: CASSLSLAANTGELFF
cdr3_nt: TGTGCCAGCAGTTTATCACTAGCGGCGAACACCGGGGAGCTGTTTTTT

clone_size: many
d_call: TRBD1
v_call: TRBV4-3
j_call: TRBJ1-2
cdr3_aa: CASSQGLTGDYGYTF
cdr3_nt: TGCGCCAGCAGCCAAGGACTCACAGGGGATTATGGCTACACCTTC

clone_size: many
d_call: TRBD1
v_call: TRBV20-1
j_call: TRBJ2-3
cdr3_aa: CSAQPTGAQYF
cdr3_nt: TGCAGTGCTCAGCCTACAGGGGCGCAGTATTTT

clone_size: many
d_call: TRBD2
v_call: TRBV27
j_call: TRBJ2-4
cdr3_aa: CASRRLAEAKNIQYF
cdr3_nt: TGTGCCAGCAGGAGGCTAGCGGAAGCAAAAAACATTCAGTACTTC

clone_size: .
d_call: TRBD2
v_call: TRBV27
j_call: TRBJ2-1
cdr3_aa: CASITSPIAGGQYNEQFF
cdr3_nt: TGTGCCAGCATCACCTCCCCCATAGCGGGAGGGCAATACAATGAGCAGTTCTTC

clone_size: many
d_call: .
v_call: TRBV14
j_call: TRBJ2-4
cdr3_aa: CASSLRTPGPKNIQYF
cdr3_nt: TGTGCCAGCAGCTTAAGAACCCCCGGTCCCAAAAACATTCAGTACTTC

clone_size: .
d_call: TRBD2
v_call: TRBV7-2
j_call: TRBJ2-5
cdr3_aa: CASSFQAGVGETQYF
cdr3_nt: TGTGCCAGCAGCTTTCAAGCGGGAGTAGGAGAGACCCAGTACTTC

clone_size: few
d_call: .
v_call: TRBV6-6
j_call: TRBJ1-2
cdr3_aa: CASSYGIFYGYTF
cdr3_nt: TGTGCCAGCAGTTACGGGATCTTCTATGGCTACACCTTC

clone_size: many
d_call: TRBD2
v_call: TRBV5-1
j_call: TRBJ2-1
cdr3_aa: CACRGLASNEQFF
cdr3_nt: TGCGCCTGTCGGGGACTAGCATCCAATGAGCAGTTCTTC

clone_size: .
d_call: .
v_call: TRBV20-1
j_call: TRBJ1-5
cdr3_aa: CSARGDGVSLNQPQHF
cdr3_nt: TGCAGTGCTAGGGGGGACGGAGTGAGCCTGAATCAGCCCCAGCATTTT

clone_size: .
d_call: .
v_call: TRBV20-1
j_call: TRBJ2-1
cdr3_aa: CSARDCADHEQFF
cdr3_nt: TGCAGTGCTAGAGATTGTGCCGACCATGAGCAGTTCTTC

clone_size: many
d_call: .
v_call: TRBV14
j_call: TRBJ1-2
cdr3_aa: CASSQATNGDIYGYTF
cdr3_nt: TGTGCCAGCAGCCAAGCTACCAACGGGGACATCTATGGCTACACCTTC

clone_size: .
d_call: .
v_call: TRBV28
j_call: TRBJ1-1
cdr3_aa: CASIDRLMNTDAFF
cdr3_nt: TGTGCCAGCATCGACAGGCTCATGAACACTGATGCTTTCTTT

clone_size: many
d_call: .
v_call: TRBV5-8
j_call: TRBJ2-7
cdr3_aa: CASSPLNEQYF
cdr3_nt: TGTGCCAGCAGCCCCCTGAACGAGCAGTACTTC

clone_size: many
d_call: .
v_call: TRBV19
j_call: TRBJ1-5
cdr3_aa: CASSAFSEPHQPQHF
cdr3_nt: TGTGCCAGTAGCGCCTTTAGTGAACCTCATCAGCCCCAGCATTTT

clone_size: many
d_call: TRBD2
v_call: TRBV3-1
j_call: TRBJ2-1
cdr3_aa: CASSPRTSGNEQFF
cdr3_nt: TGTGCCAGCAGCCCCCGGACTAGCGGCAATGAGCAGTTCTTC

clone_size: .
d_call: .
v_call: TRBV20-1
j_call: TRBJ2-3
cdr3_aa: CSASTRADTSTDTQYF
cdr3_nt: TGCAGTGCAAGTACGAGAGCGGATACTAGCACAGATACGCAGTATTTT

clone_size: .
d_call: .
v_call: TRBV7-9
j_call: TRBJ2-3
cdr3_aa: CASSLAGGTSTQYF
cdr3_nt: TGTGCCAGCAGCTTAGCGGGAGGGACAAGTACACAGTATTTT

clone_size: many
d_call: .
v_call: TRBV5-1
j_call: TRBJ2-1
cdr3_aa: CASSSPQSEGISYNEQFF
cdr3_nt: TGCGCCAGCAGCTCCCCCCAGAGTGAGGGTATTTCCTACAATGAGCAGTTCTTC

clone_size: .
d_call: .
v_call: TRBV6-2/TRBV6-3
j_call: TRBJ1-1
cdr3_aa: CASIYSQGMNTEAFF
cdr3_nt: TGTGCTAGCATTTACTCTCAGGGAATGAACACTGAAGCTTTCTTT

clone_size: many
d_call: .
v_call: TRBV4-2
j_call: TRBJ1-2
cdr3_aa: CASSQLGGDYGYTF
cdr3_nt: TGTGCCAGCAGCCAACTCGGCGGCGACTATGGCTACACCTTC

clone_size: many
d_call: .
v_call: TRBV27
j_call: TRBJ2-5
cdr3_aa: CASGTGVGETQYF
cdr3_nt: TGTGCCAGTGGCACGGGGGTGGGAGAGACCCAGTACTTC

clone_size: .
d_call: .
v_call: TRBV19
j_call: TRBJ2-2
cdr3_aa: CASSPDRSASGEMFF
cdr3_nt: TGTGCCAGTAGTCCCGACCGCAGTGCGTCCGGGGAGATGTTTTTT

clone_size: many
d_call: TRBD2
v_call: TRBV7-3
j_call: TRBJ2-3
cdr3_aa: CASSAFGSGFIADTQYF
cdr3_nt: TGTGCCAGCAGCGCCTTCGGTAGCGGGTTCATCGCAGATACGCAGTATTTT

clone_size: .
d_call: TRBD2
v_call: TRBV5-1
j_call: TRBJ2-5
cdr3_aa: CASSFYTGGPGETQYF
cdr3_nt: TGCGCCAGCAGCTTTTATACGGGAGGGCCGGGGGAGACCCAGTACTTC

clone_size: many
d_call: .
v_call: TRBV10-1
j_call: TRBJ1-5
cdr3_aa: CASSESFNQPQHF
cdr3_nt: TGCGCCAGCAGTGAGTCTTTTAATCAGCCCCAGCATTTT

clone_size: many
d_call: TRBD1
v_call: TRBV6-2/TRBV6-3
j_call: TRBJ2-1
cdr3_aa: CASSYPGLPTGGGYNEQFF
cdr3_nt: TGTGCCAGCAGTTACCCTGGACTGCCGACAGGGGGAGGGTACAATGAGCAGTTCTTC

clone_size: many
d_call: TRBD1
v_call: TRBV7-8
j_call: TRBJ2-2
cdr3_aa: CASSIGSGGGSGELFF
cdr3_nt: TGTGCCAGCAGCATAGGGTCAGGGGGCGGAAGCGGGGAGCTGTTTTTT

clone_size: few
d_call: .
v_call: TRBV19
j_call: TRBJ1-1
cdr3_aa: CASSMTGITRGTEAFF
cdr3_nt: TGTGCCAGTAGTATGACAGGTATAACTCGGGGGACTGAAGCTTTCTTT

clone_size: medium-sized
d_call: TRBD2
v_call: TRBV12-3/TRBV12-4
j_call: TRBJ2-1
cdr3_aa: CASSFEGLAGYEQFF
cdr3_nt: TGTGCCAGCAGCTTTGAGGGACTAGCGGGCTATGAGCAGTTCTTC